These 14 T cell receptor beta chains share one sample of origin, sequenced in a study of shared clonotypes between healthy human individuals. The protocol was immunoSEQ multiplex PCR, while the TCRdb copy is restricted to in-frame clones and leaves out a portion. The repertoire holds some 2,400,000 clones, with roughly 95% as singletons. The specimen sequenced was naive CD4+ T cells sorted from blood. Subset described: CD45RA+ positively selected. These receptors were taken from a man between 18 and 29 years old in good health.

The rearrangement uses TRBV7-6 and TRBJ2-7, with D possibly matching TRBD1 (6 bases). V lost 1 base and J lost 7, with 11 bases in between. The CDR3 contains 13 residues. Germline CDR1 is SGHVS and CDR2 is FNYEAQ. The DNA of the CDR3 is TGTGCCAGCAGCTTAGGGGGGCCCTCTGAGCAGTACTTC. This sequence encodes CASSLGGPSEQYF. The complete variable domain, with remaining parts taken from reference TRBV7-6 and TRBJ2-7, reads GAGVSQSPRYKVTKRGQDVALRCDPISGHVSLYWYRQALGQGPEFLTYFNYEAQQDKSGLPNDRFSAERPEGSISTLTIQRTEQRDSAMYRCASSLGGPSEQYFGPGTRLTVT.

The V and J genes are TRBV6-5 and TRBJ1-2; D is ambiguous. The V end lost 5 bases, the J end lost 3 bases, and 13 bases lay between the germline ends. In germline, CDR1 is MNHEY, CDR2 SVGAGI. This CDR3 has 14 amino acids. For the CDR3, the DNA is TGTGCCAGCAGTCGAGGGCCAGCCGACTATGGCTACACCTTC. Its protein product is CASSRGPADYGYTF.

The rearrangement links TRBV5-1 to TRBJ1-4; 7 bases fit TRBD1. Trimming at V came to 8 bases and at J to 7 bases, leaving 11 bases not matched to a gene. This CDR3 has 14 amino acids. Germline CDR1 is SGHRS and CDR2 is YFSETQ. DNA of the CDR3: TGCGCCAGTAGCCAAGGGACAGCAGCTGAAAAACTGTTTTTT. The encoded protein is CASSQGTAAEKLFF.

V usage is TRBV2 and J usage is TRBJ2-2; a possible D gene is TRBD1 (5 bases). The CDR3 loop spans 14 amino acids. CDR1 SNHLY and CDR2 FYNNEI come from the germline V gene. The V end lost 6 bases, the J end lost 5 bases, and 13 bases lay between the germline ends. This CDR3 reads CASRGPSTTGELFF. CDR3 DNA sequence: TGTGCCAGCAGGGGGCCGAGCACAACCGGGGAGCTGTTTTTT.

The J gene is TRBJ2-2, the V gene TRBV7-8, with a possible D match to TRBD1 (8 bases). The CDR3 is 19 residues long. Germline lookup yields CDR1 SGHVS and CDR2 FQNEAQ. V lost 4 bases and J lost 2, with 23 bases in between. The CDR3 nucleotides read TGTGCCAGCAGCTACGCCCTAAGGGGGGGACAGGACAACACCGGGGAGCTGTTTTTT. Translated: CASSYALRGGQDNTGELFF.

The CDR3 nucleotides are TGTGCCTGGAGTAAAATGGACGGGCAGAATGAAAAACTGTTTTTT. The encoded protein is CAWSKMDGQNEKLFF. The chain uses TRBV30 and TRBJ1-4; the D is unclear. The CDR3 spans 15 residues. Deletions cut 2 bases from V and 5 bases from J, with 15 bases between. Germline CDR1 GTSNPN, CDR2 SVGIG (reference sequence).

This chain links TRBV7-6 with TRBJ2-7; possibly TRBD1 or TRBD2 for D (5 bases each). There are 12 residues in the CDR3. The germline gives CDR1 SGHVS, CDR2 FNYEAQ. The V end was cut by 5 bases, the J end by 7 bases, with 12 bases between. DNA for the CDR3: TGTGCCAGCAGCCCGGGGCCTTGGGAGCAGTACTTC. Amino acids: CASSPGPWEQYF.

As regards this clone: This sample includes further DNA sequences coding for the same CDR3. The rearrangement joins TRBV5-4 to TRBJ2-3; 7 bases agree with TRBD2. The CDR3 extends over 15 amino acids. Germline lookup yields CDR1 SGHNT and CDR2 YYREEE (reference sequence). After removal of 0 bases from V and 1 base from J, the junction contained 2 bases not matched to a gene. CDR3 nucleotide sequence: TGTGCCAGCAGCTTGGGGCTAGCGGGCACAGATACGCAGTATTTT. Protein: CASSLGLAGTDTQYF.

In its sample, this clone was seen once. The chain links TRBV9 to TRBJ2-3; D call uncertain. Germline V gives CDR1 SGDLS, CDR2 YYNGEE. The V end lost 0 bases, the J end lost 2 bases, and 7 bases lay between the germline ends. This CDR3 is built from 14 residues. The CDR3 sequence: CASSVGADTDTQYF. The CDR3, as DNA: TGTGCCAGCAGCGTAGGGGCAGACACAGATACGCAGTATTTT.

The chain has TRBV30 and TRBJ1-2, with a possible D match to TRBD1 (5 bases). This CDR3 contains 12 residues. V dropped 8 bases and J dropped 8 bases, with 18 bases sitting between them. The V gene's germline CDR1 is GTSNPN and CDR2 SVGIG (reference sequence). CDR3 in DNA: TGTGCCGCTTCGTGGGGCCTGGGGGGCTACACCTTC. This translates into CAASWGLGGYTF.

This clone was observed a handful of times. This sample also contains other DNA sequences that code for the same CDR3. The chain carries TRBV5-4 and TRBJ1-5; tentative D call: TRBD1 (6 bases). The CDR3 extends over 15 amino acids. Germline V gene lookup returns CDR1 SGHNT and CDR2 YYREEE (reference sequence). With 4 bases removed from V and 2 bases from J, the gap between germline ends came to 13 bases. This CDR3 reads CASSLGGSGNQPQHF. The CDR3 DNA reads TGTGCCAGCAGCCTGGGGGGCTCGGGCAATCAGCCCCAGCATTTT.

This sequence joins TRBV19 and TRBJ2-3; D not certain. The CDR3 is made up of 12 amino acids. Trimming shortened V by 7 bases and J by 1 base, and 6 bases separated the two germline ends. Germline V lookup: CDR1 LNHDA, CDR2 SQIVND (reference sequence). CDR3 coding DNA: TGTGCCAGTAAAGGGCGCACAGATACGCAGTATTTT. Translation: CASKGRTDTQYF.

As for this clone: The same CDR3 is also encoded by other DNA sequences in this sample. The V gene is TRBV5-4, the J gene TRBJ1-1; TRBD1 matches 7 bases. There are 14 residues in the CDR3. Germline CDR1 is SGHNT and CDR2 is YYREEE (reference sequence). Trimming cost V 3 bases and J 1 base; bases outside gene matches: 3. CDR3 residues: CASSSRTGNTEAFF. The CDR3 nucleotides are TGTGCCAGCAGCTCGAGGACAGGGAACACTGAAGCTTTCTTT.

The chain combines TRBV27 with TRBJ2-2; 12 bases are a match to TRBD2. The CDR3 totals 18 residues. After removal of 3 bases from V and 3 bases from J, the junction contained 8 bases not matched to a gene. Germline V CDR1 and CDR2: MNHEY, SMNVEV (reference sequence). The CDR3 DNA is TGTGCCAGCAGTTTGAACCCGGGACTAGCGGGCTACACCGGGGAGCTGTTTTTT. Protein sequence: CASSLNPGLAGYTGELFF.